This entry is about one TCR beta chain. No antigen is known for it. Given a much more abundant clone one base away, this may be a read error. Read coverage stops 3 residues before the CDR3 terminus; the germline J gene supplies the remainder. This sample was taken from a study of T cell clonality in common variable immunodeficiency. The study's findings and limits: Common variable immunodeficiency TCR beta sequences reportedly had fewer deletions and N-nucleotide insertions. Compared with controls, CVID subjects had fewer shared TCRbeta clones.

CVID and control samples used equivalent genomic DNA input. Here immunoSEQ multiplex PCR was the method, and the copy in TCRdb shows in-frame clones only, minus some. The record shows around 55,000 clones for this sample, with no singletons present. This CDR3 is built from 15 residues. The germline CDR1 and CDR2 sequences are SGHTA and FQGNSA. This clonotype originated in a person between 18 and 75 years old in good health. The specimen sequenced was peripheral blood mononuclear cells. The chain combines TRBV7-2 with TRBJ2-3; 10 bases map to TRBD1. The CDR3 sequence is CASSLRTGGDQPQYF. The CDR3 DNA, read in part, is TGTGCCAGCAGCCTAAGGACAGGGGGAGATCAGCCG.